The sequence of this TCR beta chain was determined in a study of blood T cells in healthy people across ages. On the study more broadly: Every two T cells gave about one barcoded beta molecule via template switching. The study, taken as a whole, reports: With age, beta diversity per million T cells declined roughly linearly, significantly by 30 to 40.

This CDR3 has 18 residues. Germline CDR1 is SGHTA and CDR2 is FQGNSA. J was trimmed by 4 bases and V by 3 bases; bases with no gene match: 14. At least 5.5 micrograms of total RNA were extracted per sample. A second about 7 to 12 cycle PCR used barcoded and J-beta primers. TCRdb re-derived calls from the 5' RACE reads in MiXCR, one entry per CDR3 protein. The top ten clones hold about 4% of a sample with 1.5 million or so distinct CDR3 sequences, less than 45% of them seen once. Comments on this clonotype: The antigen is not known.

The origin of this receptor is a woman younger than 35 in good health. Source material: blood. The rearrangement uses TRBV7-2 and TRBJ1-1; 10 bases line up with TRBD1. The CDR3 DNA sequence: TGTGCCAGCAGCTTGCGGACAGGGGGGTCGTTAAGAGGCACTGAAGCTTTCTTT. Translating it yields CASSLRTGGSLRGTEAFF.